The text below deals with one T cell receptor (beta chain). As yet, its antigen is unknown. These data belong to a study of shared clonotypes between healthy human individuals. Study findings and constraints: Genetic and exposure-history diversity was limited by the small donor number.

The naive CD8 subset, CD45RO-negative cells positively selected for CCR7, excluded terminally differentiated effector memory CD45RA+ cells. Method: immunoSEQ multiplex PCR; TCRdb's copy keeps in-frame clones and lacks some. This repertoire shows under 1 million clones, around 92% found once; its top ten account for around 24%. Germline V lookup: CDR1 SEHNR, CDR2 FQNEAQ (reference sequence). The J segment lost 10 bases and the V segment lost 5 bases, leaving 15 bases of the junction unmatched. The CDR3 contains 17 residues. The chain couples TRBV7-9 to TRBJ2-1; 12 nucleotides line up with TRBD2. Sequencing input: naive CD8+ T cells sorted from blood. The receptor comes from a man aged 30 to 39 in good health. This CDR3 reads CASSTEPRLAGVMEQFF. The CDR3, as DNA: TGTGCCAGCAGCACTGAACCTAGACTAGCGGGAGTCATGGAGCAGTTCTTC.